Presented here are 14 T cell receptor beta chains from one specimen sequenced in a study of PD-1 blockade in classical Hodgkin lymphoma. The data were produced by immunoSEQ multiplex PCR, yet TCRdb's version contains in-frame clones alone and is incomplete. In the table there are some 93,000 clones, more than 80% of which are singletons. The time point was: cycle 4 day 1 (C4D1), after around six weeks of nivolumab. All trial patients relapsed after autologous stem cell transplantation. The input for sequencing was peripheral blood mononuclear cells (PBMCs), taken before the fourth cycle of nivolumab. All receptors come from a human donor with classical Hodgkin lymphoma.

The J gene is TRBJ1-4, the V gene TRBV18; the D gene is possibly TRBD1 (5 bases). The CDR3 spans 15 residues. Germline V gene lookup returns CDR1 KGHSH and CDR2 LQKENI. Trimming took off 2 bases at V and 8 bases at J, with 15 bases between the two ends. CDR3 region: CASSPGTVQREKLFF. The CDR3 bases are TGTGCCAGCTCACCAGGGACCGTCCAGAGGGAAAAACTGTTTTTT.

The chain couples TRBV29-1 to TRBJ1-5; D is ambiguous. The germline V gene encodes CDR1 SQVTM and CDR2 ANQGSEA. This CDR3 contains 13 residues. V was shortened by 7 bases and J by 6 bases, with 16 bases between the two germline ends. This CDR3 is CSARIGSGQPQHF. CDR3 DNA sequence: TGCAGCGCCAGGATCGGATCAGGTCAGCCCCAGCATTTT.

The chain links TRBV7-6 to TRBJ2-5; D is perhaps TRBD1 (6 bases). Between the trimmed V and J ends, which lost 1 base and 4 bases, there was a span of 16 bases. The CDR3 is 16 residues long. Germline V lookup: CDR1 SGHVS, CDR2 FNYEAQ. CDR3: CASSLGPPQGRETQYF. CDR3 DNA: TGTGCCAGCAGCTTAGGGCCCCCACAGGGTCGAGAGACCCAGTACTTC.

CDR3 in DNA: TGCGCCAGCAGTACCGGACAGGGGGCCTTTTTAAACACCGGGGAGCTGTTTTTT. As protein: CASSTGQGAFLNTGELFF. The chain uses TRBV5-1 and TRBJ2-2; 11 bases are a match to TRBD1. Germline V gene data show CDR1 as SGHRS and CDR2 as YFSETQ. The CDR3 loop spans 18 amino acids. The V segment lost 5 bases and the J segment 2 bases; nucleotides outside the gene matches: 11.

This chain connects TRBV29-1 to TRBJ2-2; 9 bases fit TRBD2. Germline V CDR1 and CDR2: SQVTM, ANQGSEA. The V and J ends lost 5 bases and 6 bases, in that order; junction bases with no gene match: 10. The CDR3 covers 15 residues. Written as DNA, the CDR3 is TGCAGCGTTCATCTGCTAGCGGGACTACCCGGGGAGCTGTTTTTT. Its translation is CSVHLLAGLPGELFF.

The rearrangement uses TRBV29-1 and TRBJ2-3, with TRBD2 identical over 8 bases. CDR1 is SQVTM and CDR2 is ANQGSEA in the germline V gene. The ends lost 6 bases at V and 2 bases at J; junction bases unmatched: 10. CDR3 length: 15 residues. The CDR3 bases are TGCAGCGTCAAGGGGCTAGCGGGTCCCACAGATACGCAGTATTTT. Its protein product is CSVKGLAGPTDTQYF.

The V and J genes are TRBV5-1 and TRBJ2-3; D not certain. There are 13 residues in the CDR3. The germline V gene encodes CDR1 SGHRS and CDR2 YFSETQ. Between the trimmed V and J ends, which lost 5 bases and 8 bases, there was a span of 15 bases. CDR3 nucleotide sequence: TGCGCCAGCAGTGACACCGACGGTGGTACGCAGTATTTT. Amino acids: CASSDTDGGTQYF.

The rearrangement uses TRBV12-5 and TRBJ2-5; 14 bases fit TRBD2. The germline gives CDR1 LGHNT, CDR2 FRNRAP. V shed 5 bases and J 5 bases; nucleotides not matched to a gene: 4. This CDR3 is built from 15 residues. CDR3 sequence reads: CASGTGTSGSETQYF. In nucleotides, the CDR3 is TGTGCTAGTGGTACCGGGACTAGCGGGAGTGAGACCCAGTACTTC.

The rearrangement uses TRBV4-1 and TRBJ2-3; TRBD2 is a possible D gene (7 bases). The CDR3 extends over 14 amino acids. V gave up 1 base and J gave up 7 bases, with 12 bases separating them. Per germline, CDR1 MGHRA and CDR2 YSYEKL. The DNA for the CDR3 is TGCGCCAGCAGCCAAGGGGGGGGGCAAAATACGCAGTATTTT. This gives the protein CASSQGGGQNTQYF.

This clone was observed a single time. The V call is TRBV19, the J call TRBJ2-3, with 13 bases fitting TRBD2. The CDR3 loop spans 18 amino acids. V trimming: 3 bases; J trimming: 6 bases; junction bases outside the gene matches: 12. The germline gives CDR1 LNHDA, CDR2 SQIVND (reference sequence). CDR3 protein: CASSMIRLAGGGADTQYF. CDR3 bases: TGTGCCAGTAGTATGATCAGACTAGCGGGAGGTGGGGCCGATACGCAGTATTTT. Combining the CDR3 with reference TRBV19 and TRBJ2-3 gives the whole variable domain DGGITQSPKYLFRKEGQNVTLSCEQNLNHDAMYWYRQDPGQGLRLIYYSQIVNDFQKGDIAEGYSVSREKKESFPLTVTSAQKNPTAFYLCASSMIRLAGGGADTQYFGPGTRLTVL.

The chain carries TRBV27 and TRBJ2-3; no clear D. The germline gives CDR1 MNHEY, CDR2 SMNVEV (reference sequence). The CDR3 is 18 residues long. Deletions cut 5 bases from V and 4 bases from J, with 25 bases between. For the CDR3, the DNA is TGTGCCAGCAGTCTGCAGCCTCTGGGCCCAGGTGGTCCAGATACGCAGTATTTT. This codes for CASSLQPLGPGGPDTQYF.

The chain is built from TRBV6-1 and TRBJ1-1; D unresolved. Germline-derived CDR1 and CDR2 are MNHNS and SASEGT. The CDR3 spans 15 residues. Between the trimmed V and J ends, which lost 8 bases and 0 bases, there was a span of 16 bases. The CDR3 DNA sequence: TGTGCCAGCCTAAAAAATCAGCTCATGAACACTGAAGCTTTCTTT. It translates to CASLKNQLMNTEAFF.

This clone was seen more than once but under ten times. V usage is TRBV11-3 and J usage is TRBJ2-7, with a possible D match to TRBD2 (6 bases). The V gene lost 5 bases and the J gene lost 2 bases, with 13 bases spanning the gap. Germline CDR1 SGHNT, CDR2 YENEEA. The CDR3 extends over 14 amino acids. The CDR3 loop is CASSPSGETYEQYF. The DNA for the CDR3 is TGTGCCAGCAGCCCCTCGGGGGAAACCTACGAGCAGTACTTC.

The V gene is TRBV2, the J gene TRBJ2-7; D gene unclear. The CDR3 loop spans 12 amino acids. V lost 7 bases, J lost 6 bases, and 13 bases lay in between. The germline V gene has CDR1 SNHLY and CDR2 FYNNEI. CDR3 amino acids: CASTRQALEQYF. The CDR3 DNA sequence: TGTGCCAGCACCCGCCAGGCCCTCGAGCAGTACTTC. The full variable domain, in which reference TRBV2 and TRBJ2-7 provide the parts outside the CDR3, is EPEVTQTPSHQVTQMGQEVILRCVPISNHLYFYWYRQILGQKVEFLVSFYNNEISEKSEIFDDQFSVERPDGSNFTLKIRSTKLEDSAMYFCASTRQALEQYFGPGTRLTVT.